Following are 23 T cell receptor beta chains from one sample sequenced in a study of post-analysis software for immune sequencing data. The antigens for these receptors are not known. Unique molecular identifiers were carried by the TCR beta cDNA libraries. TCRdb reprocessed the PCR reads with MiXCR, giving one entry per CDR3 protein. Of roughly 800,000 distinct CDR3 sequences listed, 25% to 30% are singletons. Regarding the study as a whole: When patients were compared with controls, a handful of TRBV segments were more frequent, TRBV5-6, TRBV5-1 and TRBV20-1 among them.

The sample was blood. The receptor set was obtained from a girl between 10 and 17 years old with multiple sclerosis.

The genes are TRBV5-6 and TRBJ1-1, with D perhaps TRBD1 (5 bases). The CDR3 has 14 amino acids. V was trimmed by 4 bases and J by 4 bases, leaving 14 bases between them. CDR1 SGHDT and CDR2 YYEEEE come from the germline V gene. The CDR3 DNA sequence: TGTGCCAGCAGCCCCCTAGTTGGGGGCACTGAAGCTTTCTTT. It codes for CASSPLVGGTEAFF.

Only a few counts were recorded for this clonotype. The rearrangement uses TRBV18 and TRBJ2-5; perhaps TRBD1 as D (6 bases). The CDR3 covers 15 residues. CDR1 is KGHSH and CDR2 is LQKENI in the germline V gene. V was shortened by 2 bases and J by 2 bases, with 12 bases between the two germline ends. CDR3 DNA: TGTGCCAGCTCACCAGGGGGCCTGCGGCAAGAGACCCAGTACTTC. Amino acids: CASSPGGLRQETQYF.

The chain joins TRBV20-1 to TRBJ2-3; 8 nucleotides align to TRBD2. Germline trimming cut 6 bases from V and 0 bases from J; bases unmatched to any gene: 5. The CDR3 is 14 amino acids. Germline CDR1 and CDR2: DFQATT and SNEGSKA (reference sequence). CDR3 nucleotide sequence: TGCAGTGCCCGGGGGGGGGCTAGCACAGATACGCAGTATTTT. Its translation: CSARGGASTDTQYF.

This chain joins TRBV6-1 and TRBJ2-2; tentatively, D is TRBD1 (6 bases). This CDR3 is built from 14 residues. Deletions cut 3 bases from V and 6 bases from J, with 11 bases between. CDR1 is MNHNS, CDR2 SASEGT, per germline. CDR3 protein: CASSDYRASGELFF. The CDR3 coding sequence is TGTGCCAGCAGTGACTACAGGGCCTCCGGGGAGCTGTTTTTT.

The V gene is TRBV6-5, the J gene TRBJ2-7; TRBD2 might be the D (5 bases). This CDR3 spans 13 amino acids. The V end was cut by 6 bases, the J end by 6 bases, with 15 bases between. Germline CDR1 and CDR2: MNHEY and SVGAGI. The chain's CDR3 is CASRQTSCSEQYF. The CDR3 nucleotides are TGTGCCAGCAGGCAAACTAGTTGCTCCGAGCAGTACTTC.

Turning to this clonotype: A much bigger clone sits one base away, suggesting this may be a read error. The gene calls are TRBV29-1 and TRBJ2-1; TRBD1 is a possible D gene (6 bases). With the DNA end fitting TRBJ2-7 better, the J assignment may be wrong. Germline CDR1 reads SQVTM; CDR2 reads ANQGSEA. The CDR3 covers 15 residues. The CDR3 loop reads CSVEMGAGSYNEQYF. The DNA of the CDR3 is TGCAGCGTTGAGATGGGGGCAGGCTCCTACAATGAGCAGTACTTC.

V and J are TRBV2 and TRBJ1-2, with D tentatively TRBD1 (6 bases). Germline loops: CDR1 SNHLY, CDR2 FYNNEI. This CDR3 is 15 amino acids long. V dropped 6 bases and J dropped 5 bases, with 19 bases sitting between them. The CDR3 DNA reads TGTGCCAGCAGCGGAACAGGGCTCACATGTTATGGCTACACCTTC. Amino acids: CASSGTGLTCYGYTF.

The chain couples TRBV7-9 to TRBJ2-2; 7 bases are a match to TRBD1. The CDR3 totals 18 residues. CDR1 and CDR2 (germline): SEHNR, FQNEAQ (reference sequence). V lost 5 bases and J lost 0; bases outside the gene matches: 12. CDR3 sequence reads: CASSGPFRDSANTGELFF. CDR3 coding DNA: TGTGCCAGCAGCGGTCCCTTTCGGGACAGCGCGAACACCGGGGAGCTGTTTTTT.

Ten or more counts support this clonotype. The chain couples TRBV28 to TRBJ2-7; 10 bases fit TRBD1. V lost 4 bases, J lost 4 bases, and 4 bases stayed unmatched. CDR1 and CDR2 (germline): MDHEN, SYDVKM. The CDR3 covers 14 residues. The CDR3 DNA sequence: TGTGCCAGCAGTTGGACAGGGGGGTTGTACGAGCAGTACTTC. It translates to CASSWTGGLYEQYF.

The V and J genes are TRBV7-2 and TRBJ2-1; D is unresolved. Germline V gene sequence: CDR1 SGHTA, CDR2 FQGNSA. Trimming shortened V by 3 bases and J by 4 bases, and 10 bases separated the two germline ends. There are 14 residues in the CDR3. The CDR3 DNA follows: TGTGCCAGCAGCTTTCTCGACAAGTACAATGAGCAGTTCTTC. Translated, it gives CASSFLDKYNEQFF.

This clonotype turned up a few times. Germline is not matched at one junction end, which may reflect a read error. This rearrangement joins TRBV6-5 to TRBJ1-2; D perhaps matches TRBD1 (6 bases). Germline V gene sequence: CDR1 MNHEY, CDR2 SVGAGI. There are 15 residues in the CDR3. The CDR3 spells CASSYGPQGRYDYTF. In DNA, the CDR3 is TGTGCCAGCAGTTACGGCCCACAGGGTAGATATGACTACACCTTC.

This clonotype was found a few times. The chain is built from TRBV4-1 and TRBJ2-3; 10 nucleotides line up with TRBD2. The CDR3 runs to 18 residues. The junction had 14 bases not matched to a gene; V was cut back by 3 bases and J by 5 bases. Germline CDR1 reads MGHRA; CDR2 reads YSYEKL. The CDR3 coding sequence is TGCGCCAGCAGCCATCCTTCTTGGACTAGCGGTCCCGAAGATACGCAGTATTTT. Amino acid sequence: CASSHPSWTSGPEDTQYF.

This clonotype was found a few times. The chain is built from TRBV20-1 and TRBJ1-2; TRBD1 aligns across 10 bases. With V trimmed by 5 bases and J by 1 base, 10 bases remained unmatched. Per the germline V gene, CDR1 is DFQATT and CDR2 is SNEGSKA (reference sequence). This CDR3 is 16 amino acids long. This chain's CDR3 is CSAEGTGVLRNYGYTF. In nucleotides, the CDR3 is TGCAGTGCTGAGGGGACAGGGGTGCTACGTAACTATGGCTACACCTTC.

The gene calls are TRBV11-2 and TRBJ1-2; perhaps TRBD1 as D (5 bases). V shed 6 bases and J shed 2 bases, with 13 bases lying between them. Germline values: CDR1 SGHAT, CDR2 FQNNGV. The CDR3 totals 14 residues. CDR3 DNA sequence: TGTGCCAGCAGTCATGCACGACAGAACTATGGCTACACCTTC. As protein: CASSHARQNYGYTF. The complete variable domain, with remaining parts taken from reference TRBV11-2 and TRBJ1-2, reads EAGVAQSPRYKIIEKRQSVAFWCNPISGHATLYWYQQILGQGPKLLIQFQNNGVVDDSQLPKDRFSAERLKGVDSTLKIQPAKLEDSAVYLCASSHARQNYGYTFGSGTRLTVV.

V is TRBV5-1 and J is TRBJ2-3; possibly TRBD2 for D (6 bases). V lost 0 bases to trimming and J lost 5 bases, with 16 bases between them. The CDR3 contains 16 residues. Germline assignment: CDR1 SGHRS and CDR2 YFSETQ. The CDR3 DNA reads as TGCGCCAGCAGCTTGGGGCCGAAGAAGGAGGGAGATACGCAGTATTTT. This gives the protein CASSLGPKKEGDTQYF. Complete variable domain (other parts from reference TRBV5-1 and TRBJ2-3): KAGVTQTPRYLIKTRGQQVTLSCSPISGHRSVSWYQQTPGQGLQFLFEYFSETQRNKGNFPGRFSGRQFSNSRSEMNVSTLELGDSALYLCASSLGPKKEGDTQYFGPGTRLTVL.

This clonotype was seen a handful of times. V and J are TRBV7-9 and TRBJ2-3; D is possibly TRBD1 or TRBD2 (5 bases each). The germline V gene has CDR1 SEHNR and CDR2 FQNEAQ (reference sequence). V was trimmed by 5 bases and J by 6 bases, leaving 24 bases between them. This CDR3 region has 17 residues. The CDR3, as DNA: TGTGCCAGCAGCGCGGAAGCCCCCGGGGCATTGATGGATACGCAGTATTTT. Its translation: CASSAEAPGALMDTQYF.

The V gene is TRBV28, the J gene TRBJ2-1; 7 bases are shared with TRBD2. The CDR3 covers 14 residues. After removal of 8 bases from V and 5 bases from J, the junction contained 9 bases not matched to a gene. Germline CDR1 and CDR2: MDHEN and SYDVKM. CDR3 sequence (DNA): TGTGCCAGCGACGGGGGGAAGATAAACAATGAGCAGTTCTTC. It encodes CASDGGKINNEQFF.

The chain is built from TRBV5-1 and TRBJ1-1, with unresolved D. The germline gives CDR1 SGHRS, CDR2 YFSETQ. The CDR3 extends over 13 amino acids. Trimming stripped 2 bases from V and 0 bases from J, with 5 bases between. The CDR3 DNA is TGCGCCAGCAGCTTCGGGATGAACACTGAAGCTTTCTTT. This codes for CASSFGMNTEAFF.

The gene calls are TRBV12-3 or TRBV12-4 and TRBJ1-2, with D possibly TRBD1 on 6 matching bases. Trimming removed 6 bases from V and 2 bases from J, with 16 bases in between. This CDR3 spans 15 amino acids. CDR3 sequence (DNA): TGTGCCAGCAGACCATACAGGGATAACAACTATGGCTACACCTTC. It yields the protein CASRPYRDNNYGYTF.

The chain is built from TRBV29-1 and TRBJ1-5, with D perhaps TRBD1 (6 bases). The CDR3 is made up of 14 amino acids. Germline V gives CDR1 SQVTM, CDR2 ANQGSEA. V lost 6 bases, J lost 4 bases, and 16 bases lay in between. In DNA, the CDR3 is TGCAGCGTCCTACAGGGTAGGGGGAATCAGCCCCAGCATTTT. Translation gives CSVLQGRGNQPQHF.

This chain links TRBV12-3 or TRBV12-4 with TRBJ2-5; possible D gene TRBD2, 5 bases. Trimming stripped 5 bases from V and 5 bases from J, with 18 bases between. The CDR3 consists of 15 residues. CDR3 protein: CASSREGLGGETQYF. In DNA form, the CDR3 reads TGTGCCAGCAGTCGAGAAGGGCTGGGCGGGGAGACCCAGTACTTC.

The genes are TRBV15 and TRBJ2-1; 8 bases are shared with TRBD2. V shed 8 bases, J shed 8 bases, and the junction held 8 bases outside the gene matches. CDR3 length: 13 amino acids. Per germline, CDR1 LNHNV and CDR2 YYDKDF (reference sequence). The CDR3 DNA follows: TGTGCCACCCCCGGGAGGGCCAACGATGAGCAGTTCTTC. Its translation: CATPGRANDEQFF.

The chain employs TRBV7-2 and TRBJ2-4, with 9 bases aligning to TRBD2. Trimming at V came to 2 bases and at J to 4 bases, leaving 9 bases not matched to a gene. The CDR3 runs to 17 residues. CDR1 is SGHTA, CDR2 FQGNSA, per germline. The DNA for the CDR3 is TGTGCCAGCAGCTTATCCTGGGCGGGGGGGCCTAAAAACATTCAGTACTTC. Protein: CASSLSWAGGPKNIQYF.